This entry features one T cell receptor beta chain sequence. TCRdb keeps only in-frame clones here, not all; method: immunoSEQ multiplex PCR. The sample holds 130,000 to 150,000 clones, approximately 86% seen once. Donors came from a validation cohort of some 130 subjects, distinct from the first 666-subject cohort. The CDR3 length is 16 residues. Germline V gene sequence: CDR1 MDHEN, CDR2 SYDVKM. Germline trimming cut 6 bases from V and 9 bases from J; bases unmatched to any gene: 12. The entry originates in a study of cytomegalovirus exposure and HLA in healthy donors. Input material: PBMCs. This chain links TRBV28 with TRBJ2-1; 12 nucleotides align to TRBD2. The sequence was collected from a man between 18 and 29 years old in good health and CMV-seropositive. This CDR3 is CASSFSSGRALGEQFF. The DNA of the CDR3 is TGTGCCAGCAGCTTTTCTAGCGGGAGGGCTTTGGGTGAGCAGTTCTTC.